This paragraph covers one TCR beta chain sequence. The data were obtained in a study of shared T cell receptors in the human thymus. Measured with immunoSEQ multiplex PCR; TCRdb has only the in-frame clones, and not every one. The data hold hundreds of thousands of clones, with roughly 86% observed a single time. Deletions cut 5 bases from V and 5 bases from J, with 12 bases between. Per the germline V gene, CDR1 is MDHEN and CDR2 is SYDVKM. CDR3 length: 14 residues. These data also featured in a second study, about human thymus T cells.

Sequencing was done on a sample of thymocytes. The chain carries TRBV28 and TRBJ1-4, with D possibly TRBD1 on 6 matching bases. The source is a boy in the first two years of life with a congenital heart defect. This CDR3 reads CASSPGQPNEKLFF. In DNA form, the CDR3 reads TGTGCCAGCAGTCCCGGACAGCCGAATGAAAAACTGTTTTTT.